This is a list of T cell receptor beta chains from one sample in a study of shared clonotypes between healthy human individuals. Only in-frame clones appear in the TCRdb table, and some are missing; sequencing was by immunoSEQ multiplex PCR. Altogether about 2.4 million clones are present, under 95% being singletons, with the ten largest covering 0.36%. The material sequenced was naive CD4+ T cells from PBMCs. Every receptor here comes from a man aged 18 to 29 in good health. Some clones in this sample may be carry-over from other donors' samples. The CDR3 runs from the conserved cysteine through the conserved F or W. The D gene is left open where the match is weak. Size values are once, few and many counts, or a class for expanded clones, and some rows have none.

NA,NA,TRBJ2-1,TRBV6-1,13,TGTGCCAGCAGTGAGGGGGCGGCGCCGGGGGTGTTCTTC,CASSEGAAPGVFF
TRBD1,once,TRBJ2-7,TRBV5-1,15,TGCGCCAGCAGCGCCACGACAGGGCCGGTTTACGAGCAGTACTTC,CASSATTGPVYEQYF
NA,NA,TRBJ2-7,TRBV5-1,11,TGCGCCAGCAGCTTGGCCAACGAGCAGTACTTC,CASSLANEQYF
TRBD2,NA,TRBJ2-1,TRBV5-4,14,TGTGCCAGCAGCTTCGCGGGAGGGGACAATGAGCAGTTCTTC,CASSFAGGDNEQFF
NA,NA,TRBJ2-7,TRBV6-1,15,TGTGCCAGCAGTGAAAGACATCCCTTTAGCTACGAGCAGTACTTC,CASSERHPFSYEQYF
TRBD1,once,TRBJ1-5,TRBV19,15,TGTGCCAGTAGTCCGGGACAGGGTGGCCATCAGCCCCAGCATTTT,CASSPGQGGHQPQHF
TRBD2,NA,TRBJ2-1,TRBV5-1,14,TGCGCCAGCAGCTTTGGCCAAGGGCGGGGAGGGGAGTTCTTC,CASSFGQGRGGEFF
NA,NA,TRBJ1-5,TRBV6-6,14,TGTGCCAGCAATTGGGACCGACAGAATCAGCCCCAGCATTTT,CASNWDRQNQPQHF
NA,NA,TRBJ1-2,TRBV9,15,TGTGCCAGCAGCCCCGCCATAGGGCACAGCTATGGCTACACCTTC,CASSPAIGHSYGYTF
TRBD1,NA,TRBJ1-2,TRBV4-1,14,TGCGCCAGCAGCCAAGGGGACAGACCCTATGGCTACACCTTC,CASSQGDRPYGYTF
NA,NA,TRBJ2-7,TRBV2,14,TGTGCCAGCAGTGAGGGAGGGGGGGTCTACGAGCAGTACTTC,CASSEGGGVYEQYF
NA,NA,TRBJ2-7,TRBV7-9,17,TGTGCCAGCAGCTCCTTAAAAACTCGACTCAAGGGGTCCGAGCAGTACTTC,CASSSLKTRLKGSEQYF
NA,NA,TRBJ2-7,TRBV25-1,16,TGTGCCAGCAGTGAATATTTTGGGTCCACAAAGGACGAGCAGTACTTC,CASSEYFGSTKDEQYF
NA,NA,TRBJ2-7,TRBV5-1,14,TGCGCCAGCAGCTTTGGGGACCCGACCTACGAGCAGTACTTC,CASSFGDPTYEQYF
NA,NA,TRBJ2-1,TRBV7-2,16,TGTGCCAGCAGCTCCAGTTGGGGCAGGGTCTACAATGAGCAGTTCTTC,CASSSSWGRVYNEQFF
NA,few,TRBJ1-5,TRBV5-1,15,TGCGCCAGCAGCTTGGGGGCGGAGAGCAATCAGCCCCAGCATTTT,CASSLGAESNQPQHF
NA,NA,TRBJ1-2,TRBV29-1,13,TGCAGCGTTGAAGGGCAGGGTATGGACGGCTACACCTTC,CSVEGQGMDGYTF
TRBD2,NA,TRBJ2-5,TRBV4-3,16,TGCGCCAGCAGCCCGGGGGCGAGCGGGAGTGGGGAGACCCAGTACTTC,CASSPGASGSGETQYF
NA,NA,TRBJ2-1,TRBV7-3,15,TGTGCCAGTGAACTGGGACGGGGCCTCGGGAATGAGCAGTTCTTC,CASELGRGLGNEQFF
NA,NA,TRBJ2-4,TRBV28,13,TGTGCCAGCGGCCCTCCCAAAGGAAACATTCAGTACTTC,CASGPPKGNIQYF